This TCR beta chain was captured in a study of vaccination effects on CD4 cells after COVID-19. In the study overall: Vaccine administered to participants consisted of two doses of either BNT162b2 or mRNA-1273.

The assay was immunoSEQ multiplex PCR, and TCRdb's table has in-frame clones only and misses some. The sample contains 24,000 or so clones, 73% of which appear only once. Germline V gene data show CDR1 as LNHDA and CDR2 as SQIVND (reference sequence). This CDR3 has 20 amino acids. Losses at the gene ends were 7 bases for V and 0 bases for J; bases not matched to a gene: 21. As to this clone: The antigen is not known.

CD4+ T cells specific for antigen were expanded with viral peptide pools by the ViraFEST assay before sequencing. When ten to eleven days of culture had elapsed, CD4+ T cells were isolated. Each vaccine recipient was nucleocapsid antibody negative and had no prior SARS-CoV-2 infection. Material: CD4+ T cells from PBMCs cultured with SARS-CoV-2 spike peptides, obtained before COVID-19 vaccination. The clonotype originates from a human donor who received a COVID-19 vaccine. The chain couples TRBV19 to TRBJ1-3; the match to TRBD1 covers 7 bases. Here the CDR3 DNA reads TGTGCCAGTATGGATCTGAGGTTCCGGGACAGACAATACTCTGGAAACACCATATATTTT. Amino acids: CASMDLRFRDRQYSGNTIYF.